Listed below are T cell receptor beta chains from one sample, sequenced in a study of regulatory T cells in long-lasting Graves disease. TCRdb reanalysed the multiplex PCR reads using MiXCR and keeps one entry per CDR3 protein. The profile shows about 660,000 distinct CDR3 sequences, about 32% of them singletons. The sample consisted of peripheral blood mononuclear cells (PBMCs), taken when the disease was refractory, from a patient treated with antithyroid drugs. All receptors derive from a female donor with Graves disease. Both conserved end residues are part of each CDR3. The order of the fields is V gene, D gene, J gene, clone size, CDR3 protein, CDR3 DNA. D genes are given only for firm matches. Rows may omit the clone size; those that give it use once, few, many or a size class.

TRBV19,-,TRBJ1-2,many,CASSPRQYYGYTF,TGTGCCAGTAGTCCTCGACAATACTATGGCTACACCTTC
TRBV5-1,TRBD1,TRBJ1-2,-,CASSLADREWGYTF,TGCGCCAGCAGCTTGGCAGACAGGGAATGGGGCTACACCTTC
TRBV7-9,TRBD1,TRBJ2-5,few,CASSVWDRGLVETQYF,TGTGCCAGCAGCGTATGGGACAGGGGGCTCGTTGAGACCCAGTACTTC
TRBV20-1,TRBD2,TRBJ2-4,-,CSARDRLAGADGKNIQYF,TGCAGTGCTAGAGATCGCCTAGCGGGAGCGGATGGCAAAAACATTCAGTACTTC
TRBV6-1,TRBD1,TRBJ2-5,-,CASSPYRGWQETQYF,TGTGCCAGCAGCCCCTACAGGGGATGGCAAGAGACCCAGTACTTC
TRBV12-3/TRBV12-4,-,TRBJ1-5,-,CASSFYPVSSNQPQHF,TGTGCCAGCAGTTTTTATCCAGTCTCTAGCAATCAGCCCCAGCATTTT
TRBV29-1,-,TRBJ2-6,-,CIMGYSGANVLTF,TGCATCATGGGGTACTCTGGGGCCAACGTCCTGACTTTC
TRBV19,TRBD1,TRBJ2-7,few,CASSTWTGGVYEQYF,TGTGCCAGTAGTACCTGGACAGGTGGAGTGTACGAGCAGTACTTC
TRBV5-1,-,TRBJ1-2,-,CASSPRSSTRYGYTF,TGCGCCAGCAGCCCCAGAAGTTCAACTCGCTATGGCTACACCTTC
TRBV11-2,-,TRBJ2-3,-,CASSLDTFSTDTQYF,TGTGCCAGCAGCTTGGACACCTTTAGCACAGATACGCAGTATTTT
TRBV19,-,TRBJ2-7,many,CASSIGYEQYF,TGTGCCAGTAGTATCGGCTACGAGCAGTACTTC
TRBV3-1,-,TRBJ2-7,few,CASSPRPRGGYEQYF,TGTGCCAGCAGCCCCAGACCCAGAGGGGGCTACGAGCAGTACTTC
TRBV27,-,TRBJ2-2,-,CASSLWARGNGELFF,TGTGCCAGCAGTTTATGGGCCAGGGGTAACGGGGAGCTGTTTTTT
TRBV6-1,-,TRBJ2-7,-,CASRARTPSSYEQYF,TGTGCCAGCAGGGCGAGGACGCCGAGCTCCTACGAGCAGTACTTC
TRBV5-1,TRBD1,TRBJ1-1,-,CASSLATGDTEAFF,TGCGCCAGCAGCTTGGCGACAGGGGACACTGAAGCTTTCTTT
TRBV11-3,TRBD2,TRBJ2-3,-,CASSSPTLAGVTDTQYF,TGTGCCAGCAGCTCCCCCACACTAGCGGGAGTAACAGATACGCAGTATTTT
TRBV12-3/TRBV12-4,-,TRBJ2-6,few,CASSPPGVGANVLTF,TGTGCCAGCAGTCCGCCGGGGGTCGGGGCCAACGTCCTGACTTTC
TRBV29-1,-,TRBJ1-4,-,CSVPGPNEKLFF,TGCAGCGTTCCGGGACCTAATGAAAAACTGTTTTTT
TRBV12-3/TRBV12-4,TRBD2,TRBJ2-7,-,CASSWASGRAYEQYF,TGTGCCAGCAGTTGGGCTAGCGGGAGGGCCTACGAGCAGTACTTC
TRBV2,-,TRBJ2-4,many,CASTAEVKNIQYF,TGTGCCAGCACGGCGGAAGTCAAAAACATTCAGTACTTC
TRBV20-1,-,TRBJ2-5,many,CSGGGETQYF,TGCAGTGGAGGGGGGGAGACCCAGTACTTC
TRBV3-1,-,TRBJ1-5,-,CASSQGPVSNQPQHF,TGTGCCAGCAGCCAAGGTCCGGTGAGCAATCAGCCCCAGCATTTT
TRBV6-1,-,TRBJ1-2,many,CASSATGLPGYTF,TGTGCCAGCAGTGCAACAGGGTTGCCTGGCTACACCTTC
TRBV15,-,TRBJ2-7,-,CATSRDPGYEQYF,TGTGCCACCAGCAGAGACCCGGGCTACGAGCAGTACTTC
TRBV12-3/TRBV12-4,-,TRBJ1-6,-,CASSVAGNSPLHF,TGTGCCAGCAGTGTCGCCGGTAATTCACCCCTCCACTTT
TRBV7-2,TRBD2,TRBJ2-7,-,CASSSSALAGEQYF,TGTGCCAGCAGCTCCAGCGCCCTAGCGGGCGAGCAGTACTTC
TRBV20-1,-,TRBJ2-7,few,CSARREAAGEQYF,TGCAGTGCTAGGCGAGAAGCGGCGGGGGAGCAGTACTTC
TRBV6-1,TRBD1,TRBJ1-5,few,CASSEETGGNQPQHF,TGTGCCAGCAGTGAGGAGACAGGGGGCAATCAGCCCCAGCATTTT
TRBV6-2/TRBV6-3,TRBD2,TRBJ2-4,few,CASSRRGLAGGPDKNIQYF,TGTGCCAGCAGCCGCAGGGGGCTAGCGGGAGGGCCCGACAAAAACATTCAGTACTTC
TRBV29-1,-,TRBJ1-6,-,CSVVRPGDSPLHF,TGCAGCGTTGTCCGACCGGGGGACTCACCCCTCCACTTT
TRBV6-1,TRBD2,TRBJ2-7,many,CASTLTSGRPYEQYF,TGTGCCAGCACCCTGACTAGCGGGAGGCCCTACGAGCAGTACTTC
TRBV9,-,TRBJ1-1,-,CASSGTWGGTEAFF,TGTGCCAGCAGCGGGACCTGGGGGGGAACTGAAGCTTTCTTT
TRBV27,-,TRBJ2-7,few,CASSLVAGTYTYEQYF,TGTGCCAGCAGTTTGGTTGCCGGGACTTACACCTACGAGCAGTACTTC
TRBV20-1,-,TRBJ1-5,-,CSALSTNQPQHF,TGCAGTGCCCTGAGTACCAATCAGCCCCAGCATTTT
TRBV2,TRBD1,TRBJ1-1,few,CASSRQGRRTEAFF,TGTGCCAGCAGCAGACAGGGGAGGCGAACTGAAGCTTTCTTT
TRBV6-1,-,TRBJ1-5,-,CASRSSGARNQPQHF,TGTGCCAGCAGGTCCTCAGGGGCGAGAAATCAGCCCCAGCATTTT
TRBV20-1,TRBD1,TRBJ2-7,-,CSATDRGLDEQYF,TGCAGTGCTACCGACAGGGGGCTCGACGAGCAGTACTTC
TRBV6-5,TRBD2,TRBJ2-5,few,CASSYSMTSRGETQYF,TGTGCCAGCAGTTACTCGATGACTAGCAGAGGGGAGACCCAGTACTTC
TRBV28,TRBD1,TRBJ2-1,few,CASSPSTGAYNEQFF,TGTGCCAGCAGTCCCTCCACAGGGGCCTACAATGAGCAGTTCTTC
TRBV20-1,TRBD2,TRBJ2-7,-,CSATPTSGRGGARYEQYF,TGCAGTGCTACCCCGACTAGCGGGAGAGGGGGGGCGAGGTACGAGCAGTACTTC
TRBV29-1,TRBD1,TRBJ1-1,few,CSVEGGQGANEAFF,TGCAGCGTTGAAGGGGGACAGGGGGCGAATGAAGCTTTCTTT
TRBV6-1,-,TRBJ2-7,-,CASTVAGGSYEQYF,TGTGCCAGCACCGTCGCTGGAGGGAGCTACGAGCAGTACTTC